This is a list of T cell receptor beta chains from one sample in a study of T cell responses to AZD1222 COVID-19 vaccine. The table came from immunoSEQ multiplex PCR; TCRdb's copy has only in-frame clones and leaves some out. The table lists approximately 160,000 clones, around 94% of them singletons. The sample was peripheral blood, taken 28 days after the second AZD1222 dose. These receptors were collected from an adult who received the AZD1222 COVID-19 vaccine. The CDR3 runs from the conserved cysteine through the conserved F or W. The order of the fields is CDR3 protein, CDR3 DNA, J gene, clone size, D gene, V gene. A D gene is named only where the DNA matches it firmly. Clone size is shown for a subset of rows, as once, few, many or a class of expanded clone.

CATSTGPNSPLHF,TGTGCCACCAGTACGGGCCCCAATTCACCCCTCCACTTT,TRBJ1-6,NA,NA,TRBV24-1
CASSLALRGTEAFF,TGTGCCAGCAGTCTAGCCTTGAGGGGGACTGAAGCTTTCTTT,TRBJ1-1,NA,NA,TRBV28
CASSLTPGIQYF,TGTGCCAGCAGTCTAACCCCCGGTATCCAGTACTTC,TRBJ2-5,NA,NA,TRBV12-3/TRBV12-4
CASSSGVTEAFF,TGTGCCAGCAGCTCAGGGGTCACTGAAGCTTTCTTT,TRBJ1-1,NA,NA,TRBV6-2/TRBV6-3
CASSLRGGYEQYF,TGCGCCAGCAGCTTACGAGGTGGCTACGAGCAGTACTTC,TRBJ2-7,once,NA,TRBV5-1
CASSSTRGNTEAFF,TGTGCCAGCAGCTCTACCCGGGGGAACACTGAAGCTTTCTTT,TRBJ1-1,once,NA,TRBV7-9
CASSPPGHGEKLFF,TGTGCCAGCAGCCCACCGGGACACGGAGAAAAACTGTTTTTT,TRBJ1-4,NA,NA,TRBV27
CAWNAGLAGRADTQYF,TGTGCCTGGAACGCCGGACTAGCGGGAAGAGCAGATACGCAGTATTTT,TRBJ2-3,NA,TRBD2,TRBV30
CASSIGRGAYGYTF,TGTGCCAGTAGTATTGGCAGGGGCGCCTATGGCTACACCTTC,TRBJ1-2,NA,NA,TRBV19
CATSENGLAGTSTDTQYF,TGTGCCACCAGTGAAAACGGACTAGCGGGTACTAGCACAGATACGCAGTATTTT,TRBJ2-3,NA,TRBD2,TRBV24-1
CASSTWDRDRGWCSNQPQHF,TGTGCCAGCAGCACGTGGGACCGGGACAGGGGTTGGTGTAGCAATCAGCCCCAGCATTTT,TRBJ1-5,NA,NA,TRBV21-1
CASSLGASRTYEQYF,TGCGCCAGCAGCTTGGGAGCTAGCCGAACCTACGAGCAGTACTTC,TRBJ2-7,NA,NA,TRBV5-1
CASSPGSSNTEAFF,TGCGCCAGCAGCCCAGGGAGTTCGAACACTGAAGCTTTCTTT,TRBJ1-1,NA,NA,TRBV5-1
CASSRNRGYEQYF,TGTGCCAGCAGTCGTAACAGGGGGTACGAGCAGTACTTC,TRBJ2-7,NA,TRBD1,TRBV12-3/TRBV12-4
CASSTGSSYNEQFF,TGTGCCAGCTCGACCGGGAGTTCCTACAATGAGCAGTTCTTC,TRBJ2-1,NA,NA,TRBV9
CASSRTDSGELFF,TGTGCCAGCTCACGGACAGATTCCGGGGAGCTGTTTTTT,TRBJ2-2,NA,NA,TRBV18
CASSRTGGGDSYEQYF,TGTGCCAGCAGCCGAACCGGAGGGGGCGATTCCTACGAGCAGTACTTC,TRBJ2-7,NA,NA,TRBV2
CASSYTGVSGYTF,TGCGCCAGCAGTTATACAGGGGTCAGTGGCTACACCTTC,TRBJ1-2,NA,TRBD1,TRBV5-1
CASSLSASGSRNEQFF,TGTGCCAGCAGTTTATCAGCTAGCGGATCTAGAAATGAGCAGTTCTTC,TRBJ2-1,NA,TRBD2,TRBV27
CASSFFGHEQFF,TGTGCCAGCAGTTTCTTCGGGCATGAGCAGTTCTTC,TRBJ2-1,once,NA,TRBV6-5
CSVESLVGPPEAFF,TGCAGCGTTGAGTCGTTGGTAGGACCTCCTGAAGCTTTCTTT,TRBJ1-1,NA,NA,TRBV29-1
CASSDTLNSPLHF,TGTGCCAGCAGTGATACTCTCAATTCACCCCTCCACTTT,TRBJ1-6,NA,NA,TRBV6-1
CASSRGQGMNEKLFF,TGTGCCAGCAGCCGAGGACAGGGTATGAATGAAAAACTGTTTTTT,TRBJ1-4,NA,TRBD1,TRBV3-1/TRBV3-2
CASSLGGRTHTTDTQYF,TGTGCCAGCAGTTTGGGGGGTCGGACCCACACCACAGATACGCAGTATTTT,TRBJ2-3,few,NA,TRBV28
CAWSGDRHNEQFF,TGTGCCTGGAGTGGGGACCGCCACAATGAGCAGTTCTTC,TRBJ2-1,NA,NA,TRBV30
CASSQEGTGGQTQYF,TGTGCCAGCAGCCAAGAGGGGACAGGGGGGCAGACCCAGTACTTC,TRBJ2-5,NA,TRBD1,TRBV3-1/TRBV3-2
CASSEHSNEKLFF,TGTGCCAGCAGCGAACACTCGAATGAAAAACTGTTTTTT,TRBJ1-4,NA,NA,TRBV28
CASSQDFTINYGYTF,TGCGCCAGCAGCCAAGATTTCACAATTAACTATGGCTACACCTTC,TRBJ1-2,NA,NA,TRBV4-3
CASSFGGIYNEQFF,TGTGCCAGCAGCTTCGGGGGGATTTACAATGAGCAGTTCTTC,TRBJ2-1,NA,TRBD2,TRBV5-6
CASSPGGAVNNEKLFF,TGCGCCAGCAGCCCAGGGGGGGCCGTTAATAATGAAAAACTGTTTTTT,TRBJ1-4,NA,TRBD1,TRBV5-1
CATSRGALDYGYTF,TGTGCCACCAGCAGAGGAGCACTCGACTATGGCTACACCTTC,TRBJ1-2,once,NA,TRBV15
CASSWGTGPGGQPQHF,TGTGCCAGCAGTTGGGGAACAGGGCCAGGGGGTCAGCCCCAGCATTTT,TRBJ1-5,NA,TRBD1,TRBV28
CASSFRDYGYTF,TGTGCCAGTAGTTTCCGTGACTATGGCTACACCTTC,TRBJ1-2,NA,NA,TRBV19
CASSKEEGRSYNSPLHF,TGTGCCAGCAGCAAAGAGGAGGGGAGGTCCTATAATTCACCCCTCCACTTT,TRBJ1-6,NA,NA,TRBV21-1
CASSPLGGVGGQETQYF,TGTGCCAGCAGCCCCTTAGGGGGGGTTGGCGGTCAAGAGACCCAGTACTTC,TRBJ2-5,NA,NA,TRBV11-2
CASRVTGGRNQPQHF,TGTGCCAGCAGGGTCACAGGGGGCCGGAATCAGCCCCAGCATTTT,TRBJ1-5,NA,TRBD1,TRBV28
CAWSVLVEQFF,TGTGCCTGGAGTGTATTGGTTGAGCAGTTCTTC,TRBJ2-1,NA,NA,TRBV30
CASSYGGNYGEQFF,TGTGCCAGCAGTTACGGCGGGAACTACGGTGAGCAGTTCTTC,TRBJ2-1,once,NA,TRBV6-2/TRBV6-3
CASRGGTEAFF,TGTGCCAGCAGGGGGGGAACTGAAGCTTTCTTT,TRBJ1-1,NA,NA,TRBV9
CASSARFSGNTIYF,TGTGCCAGCAGCGCCCGCTTCTCTGGAAACACCATATATTTT,TRBJ1-3,NA,NA,TRBV3-1/TRBV3-2
CATSDPGTGVIGYTF,TGTGCCACCAGTGATCCCGGGACAGGAGTTATAGGCTACACCTTC,TRBJ1-2,NA,TRBD1,TRBV24-1
CASSLSGLNEQYF,TGTGCCAGCAGCTTGTCGGGGTTGAACGAGCAGTACTTC,TRBJ2-7,NA,NA,TRBV7-9
CASSLSGLSYEQYF,TGTGCCAGCAGTTTAAGTGGGCTATCCTACGAGCAGTACTTC,TRBJ2-7,NA,NA,TRBV27
CASSIGREVMNTEAFF,TGTGCCAGTAGTATAGGCAGGGAGGTCATGAACACTGAAGCTTTCTTT,TRBJ1-1,NA,NA,TRBV19
CASSKPRGTGSYEQYF,TGTGCCAGCAGCAAACCTCGGGGGACAGGTTCCTACGAGCAGTACTTC,TRBJ2-7,NA,NA,TRBV21-1